Each of the 26 T cell receptor beta chains below was sequenced from the same sample in a study of blood T cells in healthy people across ages. A J-beta primer mix and a sample-barcoded 5' primer were used in a second PCR of roughly 7 to 12 cycles. TCRdb redid the calling of the 5' RACE reads with MiXCR, one entry per CDR3 protein. The sample consists of about 540,000 distinct CDR3 sequences, around 24% of them appearing once. These data were likewise used in another study, on T cells of mothers and their children.

The sequenced material came from blood. All receptors derive from a boy younger than 18 in good health.

The sample holds a few counts of this clonotype. V and J are TRBV7-2 and TRBJ1-2; 7 bases align to TRBD1. Germline V gene sequence: CDR1 SGHTA, CDR2 FQGNSA. The junction had 8 bases not matched to a gene; V was cut back by 3 bases and J by 1 base. The CDR3 totals 16 residues. The CDR3, as DNA: TGTGCCAGCAGCTTGGTACGGGCAGGGGGTAACTATGGCTACACCTTC. This codes for CASSLVRAGGNYGYTF.

CDR3 sequence reads: CASGPDWTYEQYF. The DNA of the CDR3 is TGTGCCAGCGGCCCGGACTGGACTTACGAGCAGTACTTC. The chain couples TRBV7-2 to TRBJ2-7; maybe TRBD2 (5 bases). V was cut by 8 bases and J by 4 bases, with 15 bases left in between. CDR1 is SGHTA and CDR2 is FQGNSA in the germline V gene. The CDR3 has 13 residues.

This clonotype was seen more than once but under ten times. This chain joins TRBV7-2 and TRBJ2-3; D call uncertain. V lost 4 bases and J 6 bases, leaving 11 bases between the germline ends. CDR3 length: 13 amino acids. Germline V CDR1 and CDR2: SGHTA, FQGNSA. The CDR3: CASSSHFEDTQYF. CDR3 nucleotide sequence: TGTGCCAGCAGCTCCCACTTCGAGGATACGCAGTATTTT.

This clonotype was counted between two and nine times. The gene calls are TRBV5-6 and TRBJ1-6, with 7 bases matching TRBD1. Trimming at V came to 1 base and at J to 3 bases, leaving 7 bases not matched to a gene. The CDR3 spans 17 residues. Per the germline V gene, CDR1 is SGHDT and CDR2 is YYEEEE. CDR3 coding DNA: TGTGCCAGCAGCTTGAGGGACAGACTAAACTATAATTCACCCCTCCACTTT. Residues: CASSLRDRLNYNSPLHF.

CDR3 region: CASSPWTSGSETQYF. CDR3 in DNA: TGTGCCAGCAGCCCCTGGACTAGCGGGAGCGAGACCCAGTACTTC. V and J are TRBV11-2 and TRBJ2-5; 13 positions agree with TRBD2. The germline V gene encodes CDR1 SGHAT and CDR2 FQNNGV. J gave up 5 bases and V 5 bases, and 5 bases lay outside the gene matches. The CDR3 runs 15 residues.

CDR3 amino acids: CASSFGSASGRGEQYF. The CDR3 nucleotides are TGCGCCAGCAGCTTTGGGTCGGCTAGCGGGAGGGGCGAGCAGTACTTC. The chain is built from TRBV5-1 and TRBJ2-1; 12 nucleotides line up with TRBD2. The DNA end favors TRBJ2-7, so the J call may be wrong. Per germline, CDR1 SGHRS and CDR2 YFSETQ. The CDR3 loop spans 16 amino acids.

This clonotype has more than one count but fewer than ten. J is TRBJ2-7 and V is TRBV12-3 or TRBV12-4, with 9 bases identical to TRBD2. The CDR3 totals 14 residues. The V gene end was trimmed by 8 bases and the J gene end by 4 bases; junction bases not matched to a gene: 9. CDR3 sequence (DNA): TGTGCCAGCGGATTAGCGGGAGAAAGGTACGAGCAGTACTTC. It encodes CASGLAGERYEQYF.

The V and J genes are TRBV9 and TRBJ1-1; D gene unclear. Per germline, CDR1 SGDLS and CDR2 YYNGEE. Between the trimmed V and J ends, which lost 5 bases and 1 base, there was a span of 6 bases. This CDR3 spans 12 amino acids. The CDR3 here is CASSVANTEAFF. For the CDR3, the DNA is TGTGCCAGCAGTGTGGCGAACACTGAAGCTTTCTTT. Full variable domain (rest looked up from reference TRBV9 and TRBJ1-1): DSGVTQTPKHLITATGQRVTLRCSPRSGDLSVYWYQQSLDQGLQFLIQYYNGEERAKGNILERFSAQQFPDLHSELNLSSLELGDSALYFCASSVANTEAFFGQGTRLTVV.

This clonotype was seen more than once but under ten times. The rearrangement uses TRBV27 and TRBJ2-2; D is unresolved. CDR3 size: 12 residues. Germline values: CDR1 MNHEY, CDR2 SMNVEV (reference sequence). Trimming shortened V by 6 bases and J by 5 bases, and 7 bases separated the two germline ends. The CDR3 nucleotides are TGTGCCAGCAGCAGTGGAACCGGGGAGCTGTTTTTT. Translated, it gives CASSSGTGELFF.

This clonotype was found a few times. The chain employs TRBV29-1 and TRBJ2-3; 8 nucleotides match TRBD1. V lost 4 bases and J lost 5; bases outside the gene matches: 8. From germline, CDR1 is SQVTM and CDR2 ANQGSEA. The CDR3 spans 14 residues. This CDR3 reads CSVAGTGKLDTQYF. CDR3 nucleotide sequence: TGCAGCGTTGCCGGGACAGGAAAGTTAGATACGCAGTATTTT.

The gene calls are TRBV20-1 and TRBJ2-6, with D unclear. Germline V gene lookup returns CDR1 DFQATT and CDR2 SNEGSKA (reference sequence). The CDR3 contains 18 residues. The DNA for the CDR3 is TGCAGCGCGGCGAGAGGCGCCCGACTCCTCTCTGGGGCCAACGTCCTGACTTTC. Encoded protein: CSAARGARLLSGANVLTF.

The gene calls are TRBV9 and TRBJ1-1; a weak D match, TRBD1 (5 bases). V was cut by 7 bases and J by 7 bases, with 14 bases left in between. The CDR3 length is 12 residues. Germline V gives CDR1 SGDLS, CDR2 YYNGEE. Here the CDR3 DNA reads TGTGCCAGCTCGGGGACCGAGGGTGAAGCTTTCTTT. Its translation: CASSGTEGEAFF.

The sample holds a few counts of this clonotype. This rearrangement joins TRBV29-1 to TRBJ2-1, with 8 bases that match TRBD1. The CDR3 is 13 residues long. CDR1 SQVTM and CDR2 ANQGSEA come from the germline V gene. V lost 6 bases and J lost 7; bases outside the gene matches: 8. In DNA, the CDR3 is TGCAGCGTGTTGGGACAGGTCGGAAATGAGCAGTTCTTC. Its translation: CSVLGQVGNEQFF.

This clonotype was seen repeatedly, ten times or more. The chain uses TRBV29-1 and TRBJ2-1; a weak D match, TRBD2 (6 bases). Germline lookup yields CDR1 SQVTM and CDR2 ANQGSEA. This CDR3 is built from 11 residues. V was pared by 7 bases and J by 10 bases, with 14 bases between. CDR3 nucleotides: TGCAGCGGAGAGGATGGGAGGGAGCAGTTCTTC. It encodes CSGEDGREQFF.

The chain is built from TRBV12-3 or TRBV12-4 and TRBJ2-5; TRBD2 agrees at 8 bases. CDR3 length: 18 residues. J lost 1 base, V lost 3 bases, and 13 bases had no gene match. This CDR3 reads CASSFSLVAGGPQETQYF. The CDR3 DNA sequence: TGTGCCAGCAGTTTTTCATTGGTGGCGGGGGGTCCCCAAGAGACCCAGTACTTC.

This clonotype came up a few times. This could be a read error, since a much larger clone is one nucleotide away. The rearrangement uses TRBV11-2 and TRBJ2-5; maybe TRBD1 (6 bases). The CDR3 totals 13 residues. From germline, CDR1 is SGHAT and CDR2 FQNNGV. The V gene lost 3 bases and the J gene lost 4 bases, with 9 bases spanning the gap. The CDR3 protein is CASSLNRAETQYF. Written as DNA, the CDR3 is TGTGCCAGCAGCTTGAACAGGGCAGAGACCCAGTACTTC.

This clonotype has just a few counts. V gene TRBV2 combines with J gene TRBJ1-2; 8 positions agree with TRBD1. Germline CDR1 and CDR2: SNHLY and FYNNEI. The CDR3 length is 14 residues. Unmatched junction bases numbered 6, after V lost 3 bases and J lost 6 bases. The CDR3 DNA follows: TGTGCCAGCAGTGAGCCTGACAGGGGTCATGGCTACACCTTC. Its translation is CASSEPDRGHGYTF.

This clonotype came up a few times. The chain couples TRBV11-1 to TRBJ2-5, with D possibly being TRBD1 (5 bases). This CDR3 is 15 amino acids long. V dropped 5 bases and J dropped 2 bases, with 15 bases sitting between them. Germline V gene sequence: CDR1 SGHAT, CDR2 FQDESV (reference sequence). CDR3 protein: CASSLIIGQQETQYF. The CDR3 bases are TGTGCCAGCAGCCTCATCATCGGACAACAAGAGACCCAGTACTTC. Combining the CDR3 with reference TRBV11-1 and TRBJ2-5 gives the whole variable domain EAEVAQSPRYKITEKSQAVAFWCDPISGHATLYWYRQILGQGPELLVQFQDESVVDDSQLPKDRFSAERLKGVDSTLKIQPAELGDSAMYLCASSLIIGQQETQYFGPGTRLLVL.

For this clonotype: One junction end disagrees with the germline gene, perhaps due to a read error. The rearrangement links TRBV5-4 to TRBJ2-3; D possibly corresponds to TRBD2 (6 bases). CDR3 length: 16 amino acids. Germline lookup yields CDR1 SGHNT and CDR2 YYREEE (reference sequence). CDR3 loop: CACSLLGGEGTDTQYF. In DNA, the CDR3 is TGTGCCTGCAGCTTGTTGGGCGGGGAAGGCACAGATACGCAGTATTTT.

This clonotype has only a few counts. The chain employs TRBV3-1 and TRBJ2-1, with 10 nucleotides matching TRBD2. CDR1 LGHDT and CDR2 YNNKEL come from the germline V gene (reference sequence). Trimming took 4 bases from V and 5 from J; bases not matched to a gene: 5. The CDR3 sequence is 15 residues long. CDR3 loop: CASSPTSGDNNEQFF. CDR3 DNA sequence: TGTGCCAGCAGCCCAACTAGCGGGGACAACAATGAGCAGTTCTTC.

This clonotype turned up a few times. V usage is TRBV29-1 and J usage is TRBJ2-2; maybe TRBD2 (6 bases). This CDR3 spans 14 amino acids. V gave up 5 bases and J gave up 6 bases, with 16 bases separating them. Germline CDR1 is SQVTM and CDR2 is ANQGSEA. CDR3 coding DNA: TGCAGCGTTAGGAGGGGCCCGGGAGCCGGGGAGCTGTTTTTT. Translation: CSVRRGPGAGELFF.

Only a few counts were recorded for this clonotype. This chain uses TRBV7-9 with TRBJ2-1; D gene uncertain. The CDR3 extends over 15 amino acids. The V gene's germline CDR1 is SEHNR and CDR2 FQNEAQ (reference sequence). V lost 5 bases and J 6 bases, leaving 17 bases between the germline ends. CDR3 in DNA: TGTGCCAGCAGCCCCTATCTATCAGGCTTCAATGAGCAGTTCTTC. Residues: CASSPYLSGFNEQFF.

J is TRBJ2-7 and V is TRBV9; 11 bases match TRBD2. This CDR3 spans 16 amino acids. V was clipped by 0 bases and J by 4 bases; unmatched bases: 6. Germline V CDR1 and CDR2: SGDLS, YYNGEE. DNA of the CDR3: TGTGCCAGCAGCGTAGGGCTAGCGGGAGGTGTATACGAGCAGTACTTC. It encodes CASSVGLAGGVYEQYF.

V gene TRBV7-2 combines with J gene TRBJ2-5; TRBD2 matches at 10 bases. The DNA end is a closer match to TRBJ2-1, so the J assignment may be wrong. In germline, CDR1 is SGHTA, CDR2 FQGNSA. The CDR3 spans 16 residues. The CDR3 region is CASSPNSGRGGSEQFF. DNA for the CDR3: TGTGCCAGCAGCCCCAACAGCGGGAGGGGAGGTAGTGAGCAGTTCTTC.

This clonotype was counted at least ten times. The chain links TRBV5-1 to TRBJ2-2; D ambiguous. CDR1 and CDR2 from the germline V gene are SGHRS and YFSETQ. This CDR3 spans 14 amino acids. V was shortened by 2 bases and J by 2 bases, with 7 bases between the two germline ends. CDR3 nucleotide sequence: TGCGCCAGCAGCTTCCCTGAAAACACCGGGGAGCTGTTTTTT. Its translation is CASSFPENTGELFF. Using reference TRBV5-1 and TRBJ2-2 for the parts outside the CDR3, the full variable domain is KAGVTQTPRYLIKTRGQQVTLSCSPISGHRSVSWYQQTPGQGLQFLFEYFSETQRNKGNFPGRFSGRQFSNSRSEMNVSTLELGDSALYLCASSFPENTGELFFGEGSRLTVL.

The gene calls are TRBV12-3 or TRBV12-4 and TRBJ1-2; TRBD1 aligns across 10 bases. This CDR3 is 16 amino acids long. V gave up 6 bases and J gave up 5 bases; unmatched junction bases: 12. DNA of the CDR3: TGTGCCAGCAGCCCGGGACAGGGGTCATCCTGGTATGGCTACACCTTC. Translating it yields CASSPGQGSSWYGYTF.